Listed below are T cell receptor beta chains from one sample, sequenced in a study of blood T cell repertoires in COVID-19. The table came from immunoSEQ multiplex PCR; TCRdb's copy has only in-frame clones and leaves some out. This table holds about 74,000 clones, about 91% found once. The sequencing input was peripheral blood. These receptors were collected from a woman over 75 with active or convalescent COVID-19. Both conserved end residues are part of each CDR3. A D gene is named only where the DNA matches it firmly. Not every row has a clone size; where given, it reads once, few, many or a size class.

cdr3_length d_call j_call v_call clone_size cdr3_nt cdr3_aa
14 TRBD1 TRBJ1-5 TRBV29-1 - TGCAGCGTCGCCGGGACAGGGGAGAATCAGCCCCAGCATTTT CSVAGTGENQPQHF
13 - TRBJ2-7 TRBV7-9 once TGTGCCAGCAGCTTAAAGGAGTCCTACGAGCAGTACTTC CASSLKESYEQYF
14 - TRBJ2-6 TRBV9 - TGTGCCAGCAGCGTAGCGGCTGGGGCCAACGTCCTGACTTTC CASSVAAGANVLTF
14 - TRBJ1-3 TRBV5-4 few TGTGCCAGCAGCTTGGGCAGGGCAGGAAACACCATATATTTT CASSLGRAGNTIYF
16 - TRBJ1-4 TRBV21-1 - TGTGCCAGCAGCACGAGAAAGACCACAGCTAATGAAAAACTGTTTTTT CASSTRKTTANEKLFF
14 - TRBJ1-2 TRBV27 - TGTGCCAGCACGGTATCGGAGGCTCACTATGGCTACACCTTC CASTVSEAHYGYTF
13 - TRBJ1-1 TRBV3-1/TRBV3-2 - TGTGCCAGCAGCCAACAGGGGAACACTGAAGCTTTCTTT CASSQQGNTEAFF
15 TRBD2 TRBJ2-7 TRBV5-1 - TGCGCCAGCAGCATCCGACTAGCGGGGGGCAACGAGCAGTACTTC CASSIRLAGGNEQYF
14 - TRBJ1-2 TRBV7-6 - TGTGCCAGCAGCTTAGGAGGGCATAACTATGGCTACACCTTC CASSLGGHNYGYTF
15 - TRBJ1-5 TRBV6-6 - TGTGCCAGCAGCCTACATTTTAAAGGGGATCAGCCCCAGCATTTT CASSLHFKGDQPQHF
15 TRBD1 TRBJ1-4 TRBV5-4 - TGTGCCAGCAGCTTGGCTGGGACAGCTAATGAAAAACTGTTTTTT CASSLAGTANEKLFF
13 TRBD1 TRBJ1-2 TRBV12-3/TRBV12-4 - TGTGCCAGCAGTTTTGGACAGGTCTATGGCTACACCTTC CASSFGQVYGYTF
14 TRBD1 TRBJ1-1 TRBV5-4 - TGTGCCAGCAGTCGTGACAGGGTGAACACTGAAGCTTTCTTT CASSRDRVNTEAFF
13 TRBD1 TRBJ1-5 TRBV29-1 - TGCAGCGCCCTACAGGGGAGCAATCAGCCCCAGCATTTT CSALQGSNQPQHF
15 - TRBJ2-5 TRBV5-1 - TGCGCCAGCAGCTTGGGGGGGGGCCCCACCCAGACCCAGTACTTC CASSLGGGPTQTQYF
15 TRBD1 TRBJ1-1 TRBV6-5 - TGTGCCAGCAGATTACAGGGGGCTATGAACACTGAAGCTTTCTTT CASRLQGAMNTEAFF
15 - TRBJ2-1 TRBV6-5 - TGTGCCAGCAGTCCTCCGGGAGCGCCCCTCGGTGAGCAGTTCTTC CASSPPGAPLGEQFF
14 TRBD2 TRBJ2-3 TRBV6-4 - TGTGCCAGCAGTGCTAGCGGGAGGACAGATACGCAGTATTTT CASSASGRTDTQYF
13 - TRBJ2-7 TRBV5-8 - TGTGCCAGCAGCTTGACAGATTCCTACGAGCAGTACTTC CASSLTDSYEQYF
15 - TRBJ2-5 TRBV11-2 - TGTGCCAGCAGCTTTGGTCAAGGGGTACAAGAGACCCAGTACTTC CASSFGQGVQETQYF
14 - TRBJ2-2 TRBV5-1 - TGCGCCAGCAGCCAGTCGTTTCGCACCGGGGAGCTGTTTTTT CASSQSFRTGELFF
17 TRBD1 TRBJ2-1 TRBV15 - TGTGCCACCAGCAGAGAACTCGGACAGGGCGGTTACAATGAGCAGTTCTTC CATSRELGQGGYNEQFF
15 TRBD1 TRBJ2-1 TRBV19 - TGTGCCAGTAGTATTACGGGGACAGGGGCTAATGAGCAGTTCTTC CASSITGTGANEQFF
15 TRBD1 TRBJ1-2 TRBV18 - TGTGCCAGCTCACCCCGGACAGGGGGCTTGGATGGCTACACCTTC CASSPRTGGLDGYTF
13 - TRBJ2-5 TRBV18 - TGTGCCAGCTCACCCCTTCCGGAGGAGACCCAGTACTTC CASSPLPEETQYF
15 TRBD1 TRBJ2-1 TRBV3-1/TRBV3-2 - TGTGCCAGCAGCCTACAGGGGGCCCCCGTGGATGAGCAGTTCTTC CASSLQGAPVDEQFF
12 - TRBJ1-2 TRBV6-5 - TGTGCCAGCAGTTACACCGGGAGTGGCTACACCTTC CASSYTGSGYTF
15 - TRBJ2-3 TRBV7-9 - TGTGCCAGCAGCTTACTATTACGCCTAACCTATACGCAGTATTTT CASSLLLRLTYTQYF